A single sample is the source of the 21 T cell receptor beta chains below, sequenced in a study of T cell repertoires in cytomegalovirus infection. MiXCR, applied by TCRdb to the reads, yields one record per CDR3 protein. The sample lists hundreds of thousands of distinct CDR3 sequences, roughly 33% occurring once. No antigen has been identified for these receptors. Sequencing was performed on cultured PBMCs, taken from culture after CMV antigen stimulation. All receptors come from a human donor in good health (CMV status not recorded). Some clones in this sample may be carry-over from other donors' samples.

This chain links TRBV27 with TRBJ2-1; the match to TRBD2 covers 9 bases. The junction had 6 bases not matched to a gene; V was cut back by 6 bases and J by 0 bases. Germline-derived CDR1 and CDR2 are MNHEY and SMNVEV (reference sequence). The CDR3 is made up of 16 amino acids. This chain's CDR3 is CASSPVSGSSYNEQFF. The CDR3 coding sequence is TGTGCCAGCAGCCCTGTTAGCGGGAGCTCCTACAATGAGCAGTTCTTC.

In this sample, this clonotype turned up a few times. The rearrangement uses TRBV7-6 and TRBJ2-5; D gene unclear. V was pared by 6 bases and J by 2 bases, with 7 bases between. This CDR3 contains 12 residues. Germline lookup yields CDR1 SGHVS and CDR2 FNYEAQ. The CDR3 region has the DNA TGTGCCAGCAGGTCGGATCAAGAGACCCAGTACTTC. Protein: CASRSDQETQYF. The complete variable domain, with remaining parts taken from reference TRBV7-6 and TRBJ2-5, reads GAGVSQSPRYKVTKRGQDVALRCDPISGHVSLYWYRQALGQGPEFLTYFNYEAQQDKSGLPNDRFSAERPEGSISTLTIQRTEQRDSAMYRCASRSDQETQYFGPGTRLLVL.

J is TRBJ1-4 and V is TRBV7-9, with 8 nucleotides matching TRBD1. The CDR3 contains 14 residues. Trimming at V came to 5 bases and at J to 7 bases, leaving 6 bases not matched to a gene. Germline assignment: CDR1 SEHNR and CDR2 FQNEAQ (reference sequence). The CDR3, as DNA: TGTGCCAGCAGCCAAAGAGACAGGGGTGAAAAACTGTTTTTT. Its translation is CASSQRDRGEKLFF. Drawing the rest from reference TRBV7-9 and TRBJ1-4, the complete variable domain is DTGVSQNPRHKITKRGQNVTFRCDPISEHNRLYWYRQTLGQGPEFLTYFQNEAQLEKSRLLSDRFSAERPKGSFSTLEIQRTEQGDSAMYLCASSQRDRGEKLFFGSGTQLSVL.

The V gene is TRBV10-3, the J gene TRBJ2-5; 9 nucleotides match TRBD2. Germline V lookup: CDR1 ENHRY, CDR2 SYGVKD. This CDR3 comprises 16 residues. Trimming cost V 4 bases and J 4 bases; bases outside gene matches: 10. For the CDR3, the DNA is TGTGCCATCAGTGGGGGGGCGGGGGGGCGAGGAGAGACCCAGTACTTC. This codes for CAISGGAGGRGETQYF.

The chain combines TRBV5-4 with TRBJ2-5, with D tentatively TRBD1 (6 bases). Trimming removed 2 bases from V and 1 base from J, with 9 bases in between. The germline V gene has CDR1 SGHNT and CDR2 YYREEE (reference sequence). CDR3 size: 14 residues. Written as DNA, the CDR3 is TGTGCCAGCAGCTTTGGGACAATCCAAGAGACCCAGTACTTC. As protein: CASSFGTIQETQYF. The full variable domain, rest sourced from reference TRBV5-4 and TRBJ2-5, is ETGVTQSPTHLIKTRGQQVTLRCSSQSGHNTVSWYQQALGQGPQFIFQYYREEENGRGNFPPRFSGLQFPNYSSELNVNALELDDSALYLCASSFGTIQETQYFGPGTRLLVL.

This clonotype was picked up a small number of times. The rearrangement links TRBV7-2 to TRBJ2-1; 12 bases agree with TRBD1. CDR1 SGHTA and CDR2 FQGNSA come from the germline V gene. This CDR3 is built from 15 residues. V trimming: 6 bases; J trimming: 9 bases; junction bases outside the gene matches: 9. Here the CDR3 reads CASRSPGQGAFEQFF. CDR3 DNA sequence: TGTGCCAGCAGGTCTCCGGGACAGGGGGCGTTTGAGCAGTTCTTC.

In its sample, this clonotype was seen many times. The gene calls are TRBV7-2 and TRBJ2-1; possibly TRBD1 for D (6 bases). V was trimmed by 5 bases and J by 7 bases, leaving 15 bases between them. Germline CDR1 SGHTA, CDR2 FQGNSA. The CDR3 sequence is 14 residues long. CDR3 sequence: CASSRAWGRNEQFF. The CDR3 coding sequence is TGTGCCAGCAGCCGCGCTTGGGGGCGGAATGAGCAGTTCTTC.

This clonotype occurred a few times. The gene calls are TRBV7-2 and TRBJ1-6, with D possibly being TRBD1 (6 bases). The length of the CDR3 is 14 residues. Trimming cost V 4 bases and J 9 bases, with 13 bases left between them. Germline CDR1 SGHTA, CDR2 FQGNSA. The CDR3 DNA reads TGTGCCAGCAGCTCCACGGACAGCCTTTCACCCCTCCACTTT. This translates into CASSSTDSLSPLHF.

This clonotype showed up just a few times. The chain links TRBV7-8 to TRBJ1-1, with D possibly matching TRBD1 (6 bases). Germline V CDR1 and CDR2: SGHVS, FQNEAQ. The CDR3 contains 14 residues. V lost 3 bases and J 10 bases, leaving 18 bases between the germline ends. The CDR3 loop is CASSLGGRARGAFF. CDR3 coding DNA: TGTGCCAGCAGCTTGGGCGGTCGGGCCAGGGGAGCTTTCTTT.

In its sample, this clonotype was seen a few times. The chain has TRBV19 and TRBJ1-5; D remains unclear. Trimming left V 1 base short and J 1 base short, with 14 bases between. The CDR3 runs 17 residues. Per the germline V gene, CDR1 is LNHDA and CDR2 is SQIVND (reference sequence). CDR3 protein: CASSIVVTDASNQPQHF. CDR3 nucleotides: TGTGCCAGTAGTATAGTGGTGACGGATGCGAGCAATCAGCCCCAGCATTTT.

This sequence joins TRBV6-5 and TRBJ2-1; 11 bases map to TRBD2. Germline CDR1 and CDR2: MNHEY and SVGAGI. The V and J ends lost 0 bases and 4 bases, in that order; junction bases with no gene match: 8. The CDR3 has 18 residues. The CDR3 sequence: CASSYSGGVAGGYNEQFF. The CDR3, as DNA: TGTGCCAGCAGTTACTCTGGGGGGGTAGCGGGAGGGTACAATGAGCAGTTCTTC.

The V gene is TRBV5-1, the J gene TRBJ1-6, with 8 positions matching TRBD1. The length of the CDR3 is 16 residues. Germline CDR1 and CDR2: SGHRS and YFSETQ. V gave up 0 bases and J gave up 11 bases; unmatched junction bases: 10. The CDR3 reads CASSLEFLQGGAPLHF. CDR3 nucleotide sequence: TGCGCCAGCAGCTTGGAGTTCTTACAGGGGGGGGCACCCCTCCACTTT. Together with reference TRBV5-1 and TRBJ1-6, the CDR3 gives the full variable domain: KAGVTQTPRYLIKTRGQQVTLSCSPISGHRSVSWYQQTPGQGLQFLFEYFSETQRNKGNFPGRFSGRQFSNSRSEMNVSTLELGDSALYLCASSLEFLQGGAPLHFGNGTRLTVT.

This clonotype showed up just a few times. The rearrangement uses TRBV11-2 and TRBJ1-6; 10 positions agree with TRBD1. The CDR3 runs 15 residues. Unmatched junction bases numbered 5, after V lost 2 bases and J lost 10 bases. CDR1 is SGHAT and CDR2 is FQNNGV in the germline V gene. CDR3 nucleotides: TGTGCCAGCAGCTTAACGACAGGGGGCAGGTCACCCCTCCACTTT. This translates into CASSLTTGGRSPLHF. The complete variable domain, with remaining parts taken from reference TRBV11-2 and TRBJ1-6, reads EAGVAQSPRYKIIEKRQSVAFWCNPISGHATLYWYQQILGQGPKLLIQFQNNGVVDDSQLPKDRFSAERLKGVDSTLKIQPAKLEDSAVYLCASSLTTGGRSPLHFGNGTRLTVT.

V and J are TRBV6-2 or TRBV6-3 and TRBJ2-1; the D gene is possibly TRBD1 (6 bases). The germline V gene has CDR1 MNHEY and CDR2 SVGEGT. The CDR3 extends over 14 amino acids. Trimming shortened V by 8 bases and J by 4 bases, and 15 bases separated the two germline ends. The CDR3 protein is CASEGGRTYNEQFF. The CDR3 region has the DNA TGTGCCAGCGAAGGGGGAAGGACGTACAATGAGCAGTTCTTC.

This chain links TRBV7-2 with TRBJ1-1; D not resolved. Trimming cost V 4 bases and J 13 bases, with 22 bases left between them. Germline V gene lookup returns CDR1 SGHTA and CDR2 FQGNSA. The CDR3 totals 14 residues. CDR3 DNA: TGTGCCAGCAGCTCCGACGGGCAGGTTAGACTCGATTTCTTT. Translation: CASSSDGQVRLDFF.

This clonotype was picked up a small number of times. V is TRBV7-2 and J is TRBJ1-5; 7 bases map to TRBD1. Trimming took 6 bases from V and 3 from J; bases not matched to a gene: 8. The V gene's germline CDR1 is SGHTA and CDR2 FQGNSA. The CDR3 has 15 residues. The CDR3 is CASSQGGGANQPQHF. For the CDR3, the DNA is TGTGCCAGCAGTCAAGGAGGGGGCGCCAATCAGCCCCAGCATTTT.

A few counts support this clonotype. The chain joins TRBV6-1 to TRBJ2-1; D is undetermined. Trimming left V 3 bases short and J 0 bases short, with 12 bases between. From germline, CDR1 is MNHNS and CDR2 SASEGT. This CDR3 comprises 16 residues. CDR3 protein: CASSDGVYSSYNEQFF. The CDR3 nucleotides read TGTGCCAGCAGTGATGGGGTTTATAGCTCCTACAATGAGCAGTTCTTC.

This clonotype has only one observation. V and J are TRBV18 and TRBJ2-7, with D maybe TRBD1 (5 bases). Germline-derived CDR1 and CDR2 are KGHSH and LQKENI. Trimming cost V 6 bases and J 5 bases, with 14 bases left between them. The CDR3 runs to 13 residues. The CDR3 DNA sequence: TGTGCCAGCTCCCCAGTCGAACAGGACGAGCAGTACTTC. Amino acids: CASSPVEQDEQYF.

The V gene is TRBV12-3 or TRBV12-4, the J gene TRBJ1-6; D unresolved. V was shortened by 5 bases and J by 7 bases, with 12 bases between the two germline ends. The CDR3 contains 14 residues. The CDR3 DNA is TGTGCCAGCAGTCTCGGACGGGAAAATTCACCCCTCCACTTT. Protein product: CASSLGRENSPLHF.

The chain is built from TRBV11-3 and TRBJ1-1, with D tentatively TRBD1 (6 bases). Germline CDR1 is SGHNT and CDR2 is YENEEA. Deletions cut 2 bases from V and 4 bases from J, with 8 bases between. The CDR3 spans 13 residues. The DNA for the CDR3 is TGTGCCAGCAGCTTAACAGGGATCACTGAAGCTTTCTTT. Encoded protein: CASSLTGITEAFF.

This CDR3 reads CASSPHRTTRGTQYF. CDR3 DNA: TGTGCCAGCAGTCCCCACCGCACTACCAGGGGTACGCAGTATTTT. The chain combines TRBV6-2 or TRBV6-3 with TRBJ2-3, with D possibly being TRBD1 (6 bases). This CDR3 is 15 amino acids long. Deletions cut 5 bases from V and 8 bases from J, with 20 bases between. CDR1 is MNHEY and CDR2 is SVGEGT in the germline V gene.